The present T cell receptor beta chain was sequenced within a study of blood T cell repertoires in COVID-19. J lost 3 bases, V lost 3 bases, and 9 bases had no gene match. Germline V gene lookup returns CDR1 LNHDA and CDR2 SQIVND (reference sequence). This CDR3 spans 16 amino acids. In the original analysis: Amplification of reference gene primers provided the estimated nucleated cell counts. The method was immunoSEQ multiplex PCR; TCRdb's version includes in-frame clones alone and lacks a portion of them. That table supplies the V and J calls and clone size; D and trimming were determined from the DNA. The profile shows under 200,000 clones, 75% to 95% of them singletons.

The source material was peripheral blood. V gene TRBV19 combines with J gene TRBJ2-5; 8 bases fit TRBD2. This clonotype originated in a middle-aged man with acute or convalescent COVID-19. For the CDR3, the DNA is TGTGCCAGTAGTATTGGGGGACTAGTCGGGAAAGAGACCCAGTACTTC. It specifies CASSIGGLVGKETQYF.